The 16 T cell receptor beta chains below were found in one sample sequenced in a study of molecular identifiers for immune sequencing clone quantification. In TCRdb, the PCR reads were re-called with MiXCR into one record per CDR3 protein. The repertoire consists of nearly 650,000 distinct CDR3 sequences, with 25% occurring once and the leading ten covering 0.7% to 0.95%. The sample comprised naive CD8+ T cells from blood, with Jurkat cell RNA spiked in. This sample's subset: FACS-sorted CD8+CD4-CCR7+CD45RA+ naive T cells. The source is a human donor in good health. Some libraries in this study had Jurkat cell RNA spiked in.

Of note for this clonotype: This CDR3 is missing its conserved last phenylalanine or tryptophan, likely due to a read error. The CDR3: CASNAKTKRHEQYI. In nucleotides, the CDR3 is TGTGCCAGCAATGCCAAGACAAAGAGACACGAACAGTACATC. V is TRBV27 and J is TRBJ2-7; D ambiguous. Looked up from germline, CDR1 is MNHEY and CDR2 is SMNVEV (reference sequence). The CDR3 sequence is 14 residues long.

The chain links TRBV4-2 to TRBJ2-1, with D perhaps given as TRBD1 or TRBD2 (5 bases each). The CDR3 sequence is 15 residues long. Germline lookup yields CDR1 LGHNA and CDR2 YNFKEQ. The V end lost 0 bases, the J end lost 2 bases, and 8 bases lay between the germline ends. The DNA for the CDR3 is TGTGCCAGCAGCCAAGATCAGGGACCCTACAATGAGCAGTTCTTC. It is translated as CASSQDQGPYNEQFF.

Worth noting for this clonotype: With a much larger clone just one base away, this may be a read error. CDR3 protein: CASSQGLLLADTQYF. DNA of the CDR3: TGTGCCAGCAGCCAGGGCCTACTCCTTGCAGATACGCAGTATTTT. The rearrangement links TRBV2 to TRBJ2-3; tentative D call: TRBD1 (5 bases). CDR3 length: 15 residues. Trimming left V 6 bases short and J 4 bases short, with 17 bases between. In germline, CDR1 is SNHLY, CDR2 FYNNEI. The full variable domain, its missing parts supplied by reference TRBV2 and TRBJ2-3, is EPEVTQTPSHQVTQMGQEVILRCVPISNHLYFYWYRQILGQKVEFLVSFYNNEISEKSEIFDDQFSVERPDGSNFTLKIRSTKLEDSAMYFCASSQGLLLADTQYFGPGTRLTVL.

The chain recombines TRBV7-9 with TRBJ2-1; TRBD2 agrees at 7 bases. CDR3 length: 15 amino acids. Germline CDR1 is SEHNR and CDR2 is FQNEAQ (reference sequence). J lost 5 bases, V lost 0 bases, and 4 bases had no gene match. In nucleotides, the CDR3 is TGTGCCAGCAGCTTAGCTCTAGCGGAGAACAATGAGCAGTTCTTC. Amino acids: CASSLALAENNEQFF.

The rearrangement links TRBV24-1 to TRBJ2-7; 9 bases line up with TRBD2. Germline values: CDR1 KGHDR, CDR2 SFDVKD. V lost 5 bases, J lost 2 bases, and 6 bases stayed unmatched. The CDR3 totals 15 residues. The CDR3 loop reads CATSAGREGPYEQYF. CDR3 bases: TGTGCCACCAGTGCCGGGCGGGAGGGCCCCTACGAGCAGTACTTC.

This clonotype was detected a few times. No conserved phenylalanine or tryptophan ends this CDR3, so it is likely a read error. This chain connects TRBV29-1 to TRBJ1-1; TRBD1 matches 8 bases. Germline values: CDR1 SQVTM, CDR2 ANQGSEA. Germline trimming cut 3 bases from V and 4 bases from J; bases unmatched to any gene: 7. The CDR3 spans 14 residues. The CDR3 reads CSVDTGGWGTEAFL. The CDR3 bases are TGCAGCGTTGACACAGGGGGATGGGGCACTGAAGCTTTCCTT.

This clonotype was counted between two and nine times. The V call is TRBV27, the J call TRBJ2-7; D is ambiguous. Germline V CDR1 and CDR2: MNHEY, SMNVEV (reference sequence). The length of the CDR3 is 15 residues. V was cut by 0 bases and J by 0 bases, with 9 bases left in between. The CDR3 is CASSLSSRSSYEQYF. The CDR3 coding sequence is TGTGCCAGCAGTTTATCGAGTCGCAGCTCCTACGAGCAGTACTTC.

Comments on this clonotype: Since the CDR3 does not end with the conserved phenylalanine or tryptophan, this likely comes from a read error. The gene calls are TRBV19 and TRBJ1-2, with D perhaps TRBD1 (6 bases). The CDR3 has 16 residues. The germline CDR1 and CDR2 sequences are LNHDA and SQIVND (reference sequence). V lost 4 bases and J 4 bases, leaving 19 bases between the germline ends. CDR3 nucleotides: TGTGCCAGTAGTAGAAGAAACAGGGCGAATATCTATGGCTACACCCTC. Amino acids: CASSRRNRANIYGYTL.

This clonotype was recorded many times. The chain links TRBV28 to TRBJ2-5; weak D call: TRBD1 (5 bases). The germline CDR1 and CDR2 sequences are MDHEN and SYDVKM. V was clipped by 3 bases and J by 2 bases, with 7 bases between them. The length of the CDR3 is 13 residues. The DNA for the CDR3 is TGTGCCAGCAGTTTCAGGGTTCAAGAGACCCAGTACTTC. Amino acids: CASSFRVQETQYF.

Notes on this clonotype: A much larger clone differs from this one at a single base, so this may be a read error. The chain couples TRBV29-1 to TRBJ2-7, with D uncertain. The V gene's germline CDR1 is SQVTM and CDR2 ANQGSEA. This CDR3 region has 13 residues. Trimming removed 4 bases at V and 2 bases at J, with 12 bases between. The chain's CDR3 is CSVVPDRPYEQYF. The CDR3 bases are TGCAGCGTTGTCCCGGACCGCCCCTACGAGCAGTACTTC.

The chain couples TRBV5-1 to TRBJ2-7; 9 bases are shared with TRBD1. V gave up 1 base and J gave up 3 bases; unmatched junction bases: 5. The CDR3 has 15 amino acids. The V gene's germline CDR1 is SGHRS and CDR2 YFSETQ. CDR3 nucleotide sequence: TGCGCCAGCAGCTTGATGGGACAGGGTCACTACGAGCAGTACTTC. Amino acids: CASSLMGQGHYEQYF.

This clonotype was counted many times. The CDR3: CASRATERVAQYF. Here the CDR3 DNA reads TGTGCCAGCAGAGCCACAGAAAGGGTGGCCCAGTACTTC. The V gene is TRBV27, the J gene TRBJ2-5, with D unresolved. Germline-derived CDR1 and CDR2 are MNHEY and SMNVEV (reference sequence). Trimming removed 6 bases at V and 9 bases at J, with 17 bases between. The CDR3 consists of 13 residues.

On this clonotype itself: This could be a read error, since a much larger clone is one nucleotide away. This chain links TRBV28 with TRBJ2-7; D possibly corresponds to TRBD2 (5 bases). In germline, CDR1 is MDHEN, CDR2 SYDVKM. The CDR3 is 15 residues long. The CDR3: CASSFRGKKAYEQHF. In nucleotides, the CDR3 is TGTGCCAGCAGTTTCCGGGGAAAGAAGGCCTACGAGCAGCACTTC.

To note about this clonotype: A read error may explain this, as a much larger clone is one base away. The rearrangement links TRBV11-2 to TRBJ2-7, with D unresolved. CDR1 is SGHAT and CDR2 is FQNNGV in the germline V gene. This CDR3 spans 14 amino acids. CDR3 sequence: CASSLVPSTYEQHF. Written as DNA, the CDR3 is TGTGCCAGCAGCTTAGTACCGTCAACCTACGAGCAGCACTTC.

This clonotype appeared many times. The rearrangement joins TRBV28 to TRBJ2-6; D ambiguous. Trimming took 7 bases from V and 0 from J, leaving 10 bases between them. The CDR3 spans 15 residues. Per germline, CDR1 MDHEN and CDR2 SYDVKM. The CDR3 spells CASKESPSGANVLTF. CDR3 nucleotide sequence: TGTGCCAGCAAAGAATCCCCCTCTGGGGCCAACGTCCTGACTTTC.

This clonotype occurred a few times. V gene TRBV6-5 combines with J gene TRBJ2-3; D gene unclear. Germline values: CDR1 MNHEY, CDR2 SVGAGI. The CDR3 spans 17 residues. Trimming took 5 bases from V and 3 from J, leaving 21 bases between them. CDR3 coding DNA: TGTGCCAGCAGTCCCGCTTCCCTCGGAGTAATAACAGATACGCAGTATTTT. Translated: CASSPASLGVITDTQYF.